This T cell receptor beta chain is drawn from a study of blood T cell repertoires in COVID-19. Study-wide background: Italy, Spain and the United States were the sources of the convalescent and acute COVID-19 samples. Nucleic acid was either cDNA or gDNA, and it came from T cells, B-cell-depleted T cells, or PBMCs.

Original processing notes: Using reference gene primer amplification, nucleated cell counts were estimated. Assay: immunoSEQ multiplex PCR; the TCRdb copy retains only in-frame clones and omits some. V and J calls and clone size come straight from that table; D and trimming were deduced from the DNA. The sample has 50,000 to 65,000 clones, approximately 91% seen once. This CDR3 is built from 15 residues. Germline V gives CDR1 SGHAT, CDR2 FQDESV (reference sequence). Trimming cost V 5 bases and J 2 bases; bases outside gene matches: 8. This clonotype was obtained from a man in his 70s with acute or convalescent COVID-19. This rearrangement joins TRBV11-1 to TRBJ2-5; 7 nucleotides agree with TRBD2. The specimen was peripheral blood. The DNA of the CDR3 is TGTGCCAGCAGCACTTGGGAGGGGCGTCAAGAGACCCAGTACTTC. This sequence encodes CASSTWEGRQETQYF.